The 29 T cell receptor beta chains below come from one sample, sequenced in a study of neurological immune-mediated disorders. MiXCR was run by TCRdb on the 5' RACE reads, yielding one entry per CDR3 protein. The sample consists of tens of thousands of distinct CDR3 sequences, roughly 2.6% of them appearing once. The sample comprised PBMCs. These TCRs come from a woman between 25 and 40 years old with multiple sclerosis.

This clonotype was seen ten or more times. V gene TRBV5-1 combines with J gene TRBJ1-4; D not resolved. This CDR3 has 15 amino acids. The germline gives CDR1 SGHRS, CDR2 YFSETQ. V was trimmed by 4 bases and J by 7 bases, leaving 17 bases between them. In nucleotides, the CDR3 is TGCGCCAGCAGCAGGGCTACTCCCCCAAGTGAAAAACTGTTTTTT. It yields the protein CASSRATPPSEKLFF. Drawing the rest from reference TRBV5-1 and TRBJ1-4, the complete variable domain is KAGVTQTPRYLIKTRGQQVTLSCSPISGHRSVSWYQQTPGQGLQFLFEYFSETQRNKGNFPGRFSGRQFSNSRSEMNVSTLELGDSALYLCASSRATPPSEKLFFGSGTQLSVL.

This clonotype appeared many times. The chain combines TRBV20-1 with TRBJ1-2, with TRBD1 as a possible D gene (5 bases). The germline V gene encodes CDR1 DFQATT and CDR2 SNEGSKA (reference sequence). The CDR3 contains 18 residues. V lost 3 bases, J lost 0 bases, and 23 bases lay in between. In DNA form, the CDR3 reads TGCAGTGCTAGTCTCAGGACGGGGGTGCTTTATGCTAACTATGGCTACACCTTC. Protein product: CSASLRTGVLYANYGYTF.

This clonotype was seen many times. The chain joins TRBV12-3 or TRBV12-4 to TRBJ2-5; either TRBD1 or TRBD2 may fit D (5 bases each). Trimming stripped 7 bases from V and 4 bases from J, with 22 bases between. The length of the CDR3 is 16 residues. In DNA, the CDR3 is TGTGCCAGCACGAACCAAGGGACCTCCCGGGCAGAGACCCAGTACTTC. Translation gives CASTNQGTSRAETQYF.

This clonotype was counted at least ten times. The rearrangement joins TRBV7-9 to TRBJ2-3, with D maybe TRBD2 (6 bases). This CDR3 is 13 amino acids long. The ends were cut back, 8 bases at V and 1 base at J, with 10 bases in the middle. Germline CDR1 is SEHNR and CDR2 is FQNEAQ (reference sequence). The chain's CDR3 is CASLAVRTDTQYF. The CDR3 DNA sequence: TGTGCCAGCTTAGCGGTTCGCACAGATACGCAGTATTTT.

This clonotype was seen repeatedly, ten times or more. The chain carries TRBV20-1 and TRBJ2-2; possible D gene TRBD2, 5 bases. The germline V and J ends were trimmed by 3 bases and 1 base, with 9 bases remaining between them. This CDR3 comprises 14 residues. CDR1 DFQATT and CDR2 SNEGSKA come from the germline V gene (reference sequence). The CDR3 sequence: CSARASGNTGELFF. The CDR3 DNA reads TGCAGTGCTAGGGCGAGCGGGAACACCGGGGAGCTGTTTTTT.

This clonotype was detected many times. The CDR3 coding sequence is TGCGCCAGCAGCCAAGGACAGGGTTACGAAAAACTGTTTTTT. It specifies CASSQGQGYEKLFF. This chain uses TRBV4-3 with TRBJ1-4, with TRBD1 matching over 7 bases. Germline loops: CDR1 LGHNA, CDR2 YSLEER. The CDR3 has 14 residues. V dropped 1 base and J dropped 8; count of bases not matched to a gene: 4.

This clonotype was picked up many times. The chain is built from TRBV20-1 and TRBJ2-1; D is unresolved. Germline lookup yields CDR1 DFQATT and CDR2 SNEGSKA (reference sequence). The V gene lost 1 base and the J gene lost 8 bases, with 6 bases spanning the gap. The CDR3 sequence is 11 residues long. The CDR3 here is CSARGEDEQFF. In DNA form, the CDR3 reads TGCAGTGCTAGAGGAGAGGATGAGCAGTTCTTC.

Ten or more counts support this clonotype. The chain joins TRBV19 to TRBJ1-2; D is uncertain. CDR1 is LNHDA, CDR2 SQIVND, per germline (reference sequence). V was shortened by 6 bases and J by 4 bases, with 15 bases between the two germline ends. This CDR3 is 14 amino acids long. The CDR3 is CASSAGAASYGYTF. The CDR3 region has the DNA TGTGCCAGTAGCGCCGGAGCAGCCTCCTATGGCTACACCTTC.

The V gene is TRBV6-6, the J gene TRBJ2-3, with D possibly being TRBD1 or TRBD2 (6 bases each). Germline V lookup: CDR1 MNHNY, CDR2 SVGAGI (reference sequence). CDR3 length: 19 amino acids. Trimming removed 4 bases at V and 2 bases at J, with 25 bases between. In DNA form, the CDR3 reads TGTGCCAGCAGTTGGTGGGGGCGGAAGACTAGTGGGATCACAGATACGCAGTATTTT. This encodes CASSWWGRKTSGITDTQYF.

This clonotype appeared many times. This rearrangement joins TRBV7-9 to TRBJ2-1; TRBD1 is a possible D gene (5 bases). Trimming took 10 bases from V and 0 from J, leaving 13 bases between them. The CDR3 spans 14 residues. Germline CDR1 is SEHNR and CDR2 is FQNEAQ (reference sequence). The chain's CDR3 is CATLGRGSYNEQFF. CDR3 in DNA: TGTGCCACCTTGGGAAGGGGCTCCTACAATGAGCAGTTCTTC.

This clonotype was seen more than once but under ten times. The V gene is TRBV12-3 or TRBV12-4, the J gene TRBJ2-1; D tentatively reads TRBD1 or TRBD2 (5 bases each). V was clipped by 0 bases and J by 4 bases, with 16 bases between them. This CDR3 is built from 17 residues. CDR3 coding DNA: TGTGCCAGCAGTTTAGCGACCGGGACCTCCAATTACAATGAGCAGTTCTTC. Its translation: CASSLATGTSNYNEQFF.

This clonotype was observed at least ten times. This chain connects TRBV5-1 to TRBJ2-7; the match to TRBD2 covers 11 bases. In germline, CDR1 is SGHRS, CDR2 YFSETQ. The ends lost 4 bases at V and 6 bases at J; junction bases unmatched: 9. This CDR3 spans 15 amino acids. As DNA, the CDR3 is TGCGCCAGCAGCGGAATTAGCGGGAGGGCCGGCGAGCAGTACTTC. This codes for CASSGISGRAGEQYF.

There are many counts of this clonotype. The gene calls are TRBV12-3 or TRBV12-4 and TRBJ2-5; D remains ambiguous. Deletions cut 6 bases from V and 5 bases from J, with 16 bases between. This CDR3 contains 14 residues. The CDR3 here is CASSPPPLGETQYF. The CDR3 nucleotides are TGTGCCAGCAGCCCTCCGCCTCTGGGGGAGACCCAGTACTTC.

By share, this clonotype ranks as medium-sized (0.01 to 0.1%). The chain employs TRBV27 and TRBJ2-4, with D perhaps TRBD2 (5 bases). The germline gives CDR1 MNHEY, CDR2 SMNVEV (reference sequence). The V end was cut by 2 bases, the J end by 5 bases, with 10 bases between. There are 14 residues in the CDR3. This CDR3 reads CASSLGGQQNIQYF. The CDR3 DNA follows: TGTGCCAGCAGTTTAGGAGGCCAGCAAAACATTCAGTACTTC.

This clonotype was recorded at least ten times. The V and J genes are TRBV7-2 and TRBJ1-1; D possibly corresponds to TRBD1 (6 bases). The CDR3 spans 15 residues. The germline CDR1 and CDR2 sequences are SGHTA and FQGNSA. Trimming cost V 5 bases and J 5 bases, with 18 bases left between them. CDR3 sequence (DNA): TGTGCCAGCAGCATAAGGGGGACTGGGGGGACTGAAGCTTTCTTT. The encoded protein is CASSIRGTGGTEAFF.

This chain joins TRBV28 and TRBJ1-5, with D possibly matching TRBD1 (5 bases). The CDR3 covers 15 residues. Trimming stripped 1 base from V and 3 bases from J, with 10 bases between. Germline V gene data show CDR1 as MDHEN and CDR2 as SYDVKM. The CDR3 region is CASSLYYRPNQPQHF. For the CDR3, the DNA is TGTGCCAGCAGTTTATATTACAGGCCCAATCAGCCCCAGCATTTT.

In this sample, this clonotype turned up a few times. The rearrangement joins TRBV27 to TRBJ2-7; the match to TRBD2 covers 7 bases. Per the germline V gene, CDR1 is MNHEY and CDR2 is SMNVEV (reference sequence). The V segment lost 4 bases and the J segment 2 bases; nucleotides outside the gene matches: 14. The CDR3 totals 17 residues. DNA for the CDR3: TGTGCCAGCAGTTCCTCTCCCGGGCTAGCGGAGGCCTACGAGCAGTACTTC. The encoded protein is CASSSSPGLAEAYEQYF.

This clonotype was seen at least ten times. The J gene is TRBJ1-1, the V gene TRBV5-1; D possibly corresponds to TRBD1 (5 bases). CDR3 length equals 14 residues. Looked up from germline, CDR1 is SGHRS and CDR2 is YFSETQ. V was cut by 4 bases and J by 3 bases, with 13 bases left in between. CDR3 region: CASSPRGWDTEAFF. In nucleotides, the CDR3 is TGCGCCAGCAGCCCTAGGGGATGGGACACTGAAGCTTTCTTT.

There are many counts of this clonotype. V usage is TRBV29-1 and J usage is TRBJ2-2, with unresolved D. The CDR3 spans 14 residues. V was shortened by 4 bases and J by 8 bases, with 17 bases between the two germline ends. Germline-derived CDR1 and CDR2 are SQVTM and ANQGSEA. CDR3 sequence: CSVGAGSDLGELFF. As DNA, the CDR3 is TGCAGCGTTGGAGCTGGGTCGGACCTGGGGGAGCTGTTTTTT.

This clonotype was seen at least ten times. The V call is TRBV20-1, the J call TRBJ1-3; D perhaps matches TRBD1 (5 bases). The CDR3 runs to 13 residues. The germline V gene encodes CDR1 DFQATT and CDR2 SNEGSKA (reference sequence). Deletions cut 7 bases from V and 0 bases from J, with 10 bases between. CDR3 residues: CSVPQGSGNTIYF. The CDR3 nucleotides are TGCAGTGTTCCGCAGGGCTCTGGAAACACCATATATTTT.

Many counts were recorded for this clonotype. The chain carries TRBV29-1 and TRBJ2-7; TRBD2 agrees at 13 bases. The CDR3 loop spans 15 amino acids. Per germline, CDR1 SQVTM and CDR2 ANQGSEA. Trimming took 5 bases from V and 6 from J; bases not matched to a gene: 10. This CDR3 reads CSVPARTSGRGEQYF. As DNA, the CDR3 is TGCAGCGTTCCAGCTAGGACTAGCGGGAGAGGCGAGCAGTACTTC.

This clonotype was seen at least ten times. The chain is built from TRBV5-1 and TRBJ1-1; 8 bases map to TRBD1. From germline, CDR1 is SGHRS and CDR2 YFSETQ. The V segment lost 0 bases and the J segment 4 bases; nucleotides outside the gene matches: 5. There are 15 residues in the CDR3. The chain's CDR3 is CASSLAETGGTEAFF. In DNA form, the CDR3 reads TGCGCCAGCAGCTTGGCCGAAACAGGGGGCACTGAAGCTTTCTTT.

This clonotype was counted ten times or more. V is TRBV28 and J is TRBJ1-1; D remains ambiguous. V lost 10 bases to trimming and J lost 2 bases, with 20 bases between them. Germline-derived CDR1 and CDR2 are MDHEN and SYDVKM. The CDR3 covers 15 residues. DNA for the CDR3: TGTGCCACTTCATTAGGTAGGACCGGTAACACTGAAGCTTTCTTT. As protein: CATSLGRTGNTEAFF.

This clonotype showed up many times. This CDR3 reads CSASPGGIQYF. The CDR3 nucleotides read TGCAGTGCTAGCCCAGGGGGGATTCAGTACTTC. The V call is TRBV20-1, the J call TRBJ2-4; possible D gene TRBD1, 7 bases. CDR1 is DFQATT, CDR2 SNEGSKA, per germline (reference sequence). The ends were cut back, 3 bases at V and 10 bases at J, with 10 bases in the middle. The CDR3 runs to 11 residues.

This clonotype was detected only a few times. CDR3 DNA: TGTGCCAGCAGCTTAGGGGGACTAGGGGCCACCGGGGAGCTGTTTTTT. Its protein product is CASSLGGLGATGELFF. The rearrangement uses TRBV11-3 and TRBJ2-2; the match to TRBD2 covers 8 bases. Germline-derived CDR1 and CDR2 are SGHNT and YENEEA. V lost 1 base, J lost 4 bases, and 5 bases stayed unmatched. This CDR3 is 16 amino acids long.

This clonotype was seen at least ten times. The CDR3 spells CSASTSGSRNEQFF. Written as DNA, the CDR3 is TGCAGTGCTTCGACTAGCGGGAGTAGGAATGAGCAGTTCTTC. The chain recombines TRBV20-1 with TRBJ2-1; 12 nucleotides match TRBD2. The V segment lost 5 bases and the J segment 7 bases; nucleotides outside the gene matches: 6. Per germline, CDR1 DFQATT and CDR2 SNEGSKA (reference sequence). This CDR3 comprises 14 residues.

This clonotype has a count of ten or more. The rearrangement uses TRBV20-1 and TRBJ2-7, with D hard to call. CDR3 length: 15 residues. Germline V gives CDR1 DFQATT, CDR2 SNEGSKA (reference sequence). V lost 3 bases and J 0 bases, leaving 15 bases between the germline ends. This CDR3 is CSASEPYLSSYEQYF. CDR3 DNA sequence: TGCAGTGCTAGTGAGCCCTACTTAAGCTCCTACGAGCAGTACTTC.

This clonotype was counted many times. V and J are TRBV28 and TRBJ2-4; D is perhaps TRBD2 (6 bases). V was trimmed by 6 bases and J by 3 bases, leaving 12 bases between them. Per germline, CDR1 MDHEN and CDR2 SYDVKM. The length of the CDR3 is 14 residues. CDR3 loop: CASSPGRSKNIQYF. The DNA of the CDR3 is TGTGCCAGCAGCCCGGGGAGGAGCAAAAACATTCAGTACTTC.

This clonotype was seen repeatedly, ten times or more. This rearrangement joins TRBV5-1 to TRBJ2-1, with D unclear. V was pared by 4 bases and J by 10 bases, with 9 bases between. The CDR3 contains 11 residues. Germline values: CDR1 SGHRS, CDR2 YFSETQ. CDR3 DNA: TGCGCCAGCAGCCCTCGGACCGAGCAGTTCTTC. The encoded protein is CASSPRTEQFF.